This T cell receptor (beta chain) comes out of a study of blood T cell repertoires in COVID-19. Looking at the study overall: Nucleic acid was either cDNA or gDNA, and it came from T cells, B-cell-depleted T cells, or PBMCs.

The CDR3 has 11 amino acids. Germline loops: CDR1 SQVTM, CDR2 ANQGSEA. The V end lost 3 bases, the J end lost 9 bases, and 12 bases lay between the germline ends. Under the authors' procedure: How many nucleated cells were present was estimated from reference gene primer amplification. The assay was immunoSEQ multiplex PCR, and TCRdb's table has in-frame clones only and misses some. V, J and clone size are taken as reported in that table, and D and trimming were inferred from the DNA itself. The sample consists of about 70,000 clones, roughly four fifths of them appearing once. The chain carries TRBV29-1 and TRBJ2-7, with D possibly being TRBD2 (6 bases). This receptor was taken from an older woman with acute or convalescent COVID-19. The sequencing sample was made of peripheral blood. CDR3 in amino acids: CSVEVGGTQYF. In DNA, the CDR3 is TGCAGCGTTGAGGTCGGGGGAACGCAGTACTTC.